Listed below are T cell receptor beta chains from one sample, sequenced in a study of shared clonotypes between healthy human individuals. Data came from immunoSEQ multiplex PCR; TCRdb stores just in-frame clones and leaves some out. The repertoire consists of hundreds of thousands of clones, with about 74% occurring once and the leading ten covering about 11%. What was sequenced was PBMCs. Every receptor here comes from a woman in her thirties or forties in good health. Some clones in this sample may be carry-over from other donors' samples. Both conserved end residues are trimmed from each CDR3. Expanded clones are given a class, and other clones once, few, many or no size at all.

clone_size	v_call	j_call	cdr3_aa
-	TRBV30	TRBJ2-7	AWSVGGPYEQY
many	TRBV5-6	TRBJ1-4	ASSFRTGGVEKLF
-	TRBV2	TRBJ2-7	ASSVMGSGKYEQY
few	TRBV9	TRBJ2-2	ASSPYRGTGETGELF
-	TRBV2	TRBJ1-4	ARSGATNEKLF
-	TRBV7-9	TRBJ2-3	ATYTDTQY
-	TRBV7-9	TRBJ1-5	ASSLEGQPQH
many	TRBV7-6	TRBJ2-1	ASSLVSGVSYNEQF
-	TRBV6-6	TRBJ2-2	ASSYRVSGELF
-	TRBV5-4	TRBJ2-1	ASSLGGGPPSYNEQF
-	TRBV5-4	TRBJ2-7	ASSPEWGRQEQY
-	TRBV7-3	TRBJ2-3	ASSYGQGSTDTQY
-	TRBV18	TRBJ2-3	ASSSAGPDTQY
few	TRBV29-1	TRBJ1-5	SVADGNQPQH
-	TRBV6-6	TRBJ1-5	ASAQGQQPQH
-	TRBV6-1	TRBJ2-7	ASSVPGLAGIYEQY
-	TRBV30	TRBJ1-4	AWSPGTFNEKLF
-	TRBV29-1	TRBJ2-5	GVELREKAETQY
-	TRBV5-4	TRBJ1-2	ASSLDWVYGYT
-	TRBV30	TRBJ2-1	AWSVEGINEQF
many	TRBV4-3	TRBJ2-2	ASSLNPAGDTGELF
-	TRBV28	TRBJ2-7	ASKEREGSISSYEQY
-	TRBV27	TRBJ2-1	ASSLLLGGDNEQF
-	TRBV5-6	TRBJ2-7	ASSFLTGLTYEQY
-	TRBV18	TRBJ2-3	ASSGPGTDTQY
once	TRBV6-5	TRBJ2-3	ASSFDWGTDTQY
-	TRBV2	TRBJ2-7	AGQGVTYEQY
-	TRBV7-9	TRBJ2-3	ASSYGAGTDTQY
many	TRBV6-6	TRBJ1-1	ASGAVSNTEAF
-	TRBV7-6	TRBJ2-3	ASSRGSGDTQY
many	TRBV19	TRBJ1-6	ASGGPYNSPLH
once	TRBV6-5	TRBJ1-4	ASSYPLSGQEKLF
few	TRBV27	TRBJ1-2	ASSLNPQTYGYT
-	TRBV27	TRBJ2-7	ASSLSGQSYEQY
few	TRBV2	TRBJ1-1	ASRKGLNTEAF
-	TRBV18	TRBJ1-5	ASSPDRDGQPQH
-	TRBV6-6	TRBJ2-2	ASSYSMRNTGELF
-	TRBV6-1	TRBJ1-1	ASSEQGTNTEAF